This is a list of T cell receptor beta chains from one sample in a study of blood T cell repertoires in COVID-19. TCRdb keeps only in-frame clones here, not all; method: immunoSEQ multiplex PCR. The sample carries 180,000 or so clones, 89% recorded once. Specimen: PBMCs or T cells enriched from blood (not recorded which). All receptors come from a young woman who had recovered from COVID-19. Each CDR3 is given with its conserved first and last residue. The D gene is left open where the match is weak.

CDR3nt | CDR3aa | j_gene | d_gene | v_gene
TGTGCCAGCAGCCAGGGGACTAGCAGACGCACAGATACGCAGTATTTT | CASSQGTSRRTDTQYF | TRBJ2-3 | TRBD2 | TRBV4-2
TGTGCCAGCAGCCCCGTTGCGGGGGGGGCGGGAGGATTAATCTTTCCCTACGAGCAGTACTTC | CASSPVAGGAGGLIFPYEQYF | TRBJ2-7 | TRBD2 | TRBV3-1/TRBV3-2
TGTGCCAGCAGTCCCGGACTGAACTATGGCTACACCTTC | CASSPGLNYGYTF | TRBJ1-2 | . | TRBV28
TGTGCCAGCAGCCTCCGGGTCCTAGCTGAGCAGTTCTTC | CASSLRVLAEQFF | TRBJ2-1 | . | TRBV7-6
TGTGCCAGCAGTTTAGCAGGGGGCAGCAATCAGCCCCAGCATTTT | CASSLAGGSNQPQHF | TRBJ1-5 | TRBD1 | TRBV28
TGTGCCAGCACCAGAAGCGGAAACTATGGCTACACCTTC | CASTRSGNYGYTF | TRBJ1-2 | . | TRBV12-3/TRBV12-4
TGCGCCAGCAGCGTGGACAGCCCGAACACCGGGGAGCTGTTTTTT | CASSVDSPNTGELFF | TRBJ2-2 | . | TRBV5-1
TGTGCCAGCGCGTTAACGGGAGGGTCCTACAATGAGCAGTTCTTC | CASALTGGSYNEQFF | TRBJ2-1 | TRBD2 | TRBV6-6
TGTGCCAGCAGTTCCCGTTACAATGAGCAGTTCTTC | CASSSRYNEQFF | TRBJ2-1 | . | TRBV27
TGCGCCAGCAAGGGGACTAGCGGACCCAAGAGCTCCTACAATGAGCAGTTCTTC | CASKGTSGPKSSYNEQFF | TRBJ2-1 | TRBD2 | TRBV4-1
TGTGCCAGTAGTTCCACTAGGACAGAGACCCAGTACTTC | CASSSTRTETQYF | TRBJ2-5 | . | TRBV19
TGTGCCAGCAGCGTACTAGCGGGAGGGCCGGGCAATGAGCAGTTCTTC | CASSVLAGGPGNEQFF | TRBJ2-1 | TRBD2 | TRBV9
TGTGCCAGCAGACGGACAGGGAGGGACTATGGCTACACCTTC | CASRRTGRDYGYTF | TRBJ1-2 | TRBD1 | TRBV27
TGTGCCAGTAGTGTTACGGGACAGGAGAGTGGAGGCTACACCTTC | CASSVTGQESGGYTF | TRBJ1-2 | TRBD1 | TRBV19
TGCGCCAGCAGCCAGACAGGAGGGGAGCTGTTTTTT | CASSQTGGELFF | TRBJ2-2 | . | TRBV5-1
TGTGCCAGCTCAAAGACGGCTACAGATGAAGCTTTCTTT | CASSKTATDEAFF | TRBJ1-1 | . | TRBV18
TGCAGTCGAAATGGGGGCAGGGCAGAGACCCAGTACTTC | CSRNGGRAETQYF | TRBJ2-5 | . | TRBV29-1
TGTGCCAGCAGTGAAATATGGGGCAGGGGGCTGGAGCAGTACTTC | CASSEIWGRGLEQYF | TRBJ2-7 | TRBD1 | TRBV6-1